A selection of T cell receptor beta chains follows, all from one sample in a study of cytomegalovirus exposure and HLA in healthy donors. Clones were sequenced by immunoSEQ multiplex PCR, and TCRdb holds only the in-frame ones, with some missing. The sample has roughly 160,000 clones, 80% to 90% seen once. The sequencing input was PBMCs. The receptors come from a man aged 18 to 29 in good health and CMV-seropositive. The CDR3 runs from the conserved cysteine through the conserved F or W. Fields, in order: CDR3 DNA, CDR3 protein, V gene, D gene, clone size, J gene. The D gene is left open where the match is weak. Clone size appears in some rows only: once, few, many, or a class for an expanded clone.

TGTGCCAGCAGTGAATCCGAAAACATTCAGTACTTC	CASSESENIQYF	TRBV2	-	-	TRBJ2-4
TGTGCCACCACCGACACCTGGAACACTGAAGCTTTCTTT	CATTDTWNTEAFF	TRBV15	-	-	TRBJ1-1
TGTGCCAGCTCACCTGGGACTAGCGGGGGATTCTTGGATACGCAGTATTTT	CASSPGTSGGFLDTQYF	TRBV18	TRBD2	-	TRBJ2-3
TGTGCCAGCAGCCTAGGACAGGGCTTGTATTTT	CASSLGQGLYF	TRBV6-5	TRBD1	-	TRBJ1-5
TGTGCCAGCAGCCCCACACCGGGACAGCGGAGACAAGAGACCCAGTACTTC	CASSPTPGQRRQETQYF	TRBV7-9	TRBD1	-	TRBJ2-5
TGTGCCAGCAGCTGGAGGGTAGCGGGGTTTCCAGATACGCAGTATTTT	CASSWRVAGFPDTQYF	TRBV11-2	TRBD2	-	TRBJ2-3
TGTGCCAGCTCCCCCGCTGGAAACACCATATATTTT	CASSPAGNTIYF	TRBV9	-	-	TRBJ1-3
TGTGCCAGCAGCTTAGCGGCTAGGTTGTTAGGTGTGCAGGGGTACGAGCAGTACTTC	CASSLAARLLGVQGYEQYF	TRBV7-6	-	-	TRBJ2-7
TGTGCCAGTAGTATTCAGTGGAACACCGGGGAGCTGTTTTTT	CASSIQWNTGELFF	TRBV19	-	-	TRBJ2-2
TGTGCCAGTTCAGACAGGGTGTTTACAGATACGCAGTATTTT	CASSDRVFTDTQYF	TRBV19	TRBD1	-	TRBJ2-3
TGTGCCAGCAGGACAACACAAGCAGATACGCAGTATTTT	CASRTTQADTQYF	TRBV2	-	-	TRBJ2-3
TGTGCCAGCAGCCCCTCGGGAATTAACACCGGGGAGCTGTTTTTT	CASSPSGINTGELFF	TRBV7-6	-	-	TRBJ2-2
TGTGCCAGTACCGAGTTGGGACACCTTCTCTCTGGAAACACCATATATTTT	CASTELGHLLSGNTIYF	TRBV19	-	-	TRBJ1-3
TGTGCCAGCAGCGTAGGACAGGGATGGCGCTACACCTTC	CASSVGQGWRYTF	TRBV9	TRBD1	once	TRBJ1-2
TGTGCCAGCAGCCTCCGAACAGGGGTTGGTTCGGCTTTCTTT	CASSLRTGVGSAFF	TRBV11-2	TRBD1	-	TRBJ1-1
TGTGCCAGTCGTAGAGGTTGGTCCGGGGAGCTGTTTTTT	CASRRGWSGELFF	TRBV2	-	-	TRBJ2-2
TGTGCCAGCAGCTCCGCGCGAATCACAGGGGTCTTAATGAACACTGAAGCTTTCTTT	CASSSARITGVLMNTEAFF	TRBV7-9	TRBD1	-	TRBJ1-1
TGTGCCAGCAGCAAGAACAGGGACTACGAGCAGTACTTC	CASSKNRDYEQYF	TRBV7-8	-	once	TRBJ2-7
TGCGCCAGCAGCCGTTACCTGGGACAGCGGAGAATGTTTTTT	CASSRYLGQRRMFF	TRBV4-1	TRBD1	-	TRBJ1-4
TGTGCCAGTAGTATGACCGGGTACGGAAACACCATATATTTT	CASSMTGYGNTIYF	TRBV19	-	-	TRBJ1-3
TGTGCAAGTCGCTCCCCTTTAGCGGCGGATGAGCAGTTCTTC	CASRSPLAADEQFF	TRBV12-2	-	-	TRBJ2-1
TGCGCCAGCAGCCAAGATCCGGCAGGGGATGGCTACACCTTC	CASSQDPAGDGYTF	TRBV4-1	-	-	TRBJ1-2
TGTGCCAGCAGCCAAGACCCGTCAGGGGGCTACTACGAGCAGTACTTC	CASSQDPSGGYYEQYF	TRBV4-2	TRBD1	-	TRBJ2-7
TGTGCCAGCAGTTCTAGGGACAGGCGATACCGCTATGGCTACACCTTC	CASSSRDRRYRYGYTF	TRBV28	TRBD1	once	TRBJ1-2
TGTGCCTGGAGTGTGGGGACATCCCAAGAGACCCAGTACTTC	CAWSVGTSQETQYF	TRBV30	-	-	TRBJ2-5